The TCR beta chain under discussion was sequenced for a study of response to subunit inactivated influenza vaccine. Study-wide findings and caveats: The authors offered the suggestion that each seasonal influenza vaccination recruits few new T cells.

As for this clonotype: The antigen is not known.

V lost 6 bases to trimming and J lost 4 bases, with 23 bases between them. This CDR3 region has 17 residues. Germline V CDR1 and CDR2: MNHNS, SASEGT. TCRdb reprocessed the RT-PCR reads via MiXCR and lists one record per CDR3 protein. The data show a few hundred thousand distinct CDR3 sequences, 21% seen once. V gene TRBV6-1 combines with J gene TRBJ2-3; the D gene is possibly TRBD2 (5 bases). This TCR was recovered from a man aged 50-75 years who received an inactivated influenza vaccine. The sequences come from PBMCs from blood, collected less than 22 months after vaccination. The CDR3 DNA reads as TGTGCCAGCAGAACAAGGGAGTGGCGGGTCGGCTCAGATACGCAGTATTTT. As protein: CASRTREWRVGSDTQYF.